This TCR beta chain appears in the sequencing data of a study of cytomegalovirus exposure and HLA in healthy donors. PCR involved 60 Vbeta and 13 Jbeta primers. TCRdb keeps only in-frame clones here, not all; method: immunoSEQ multiplex PCR. The sample consists of 100,000 to 150,000 clones, 81% of them appearing once. J lost 0 bases, V lost 2 bases, and 1 base had no gene match. CDR3 length equals 15 residues. Germline assignment: CDR1 ENHRY and CDR2 SYGVKD. The chain carries TRBV10-3 and TRBJ1-1; 9 bases match TRBD1. Sequenced input: PBMCs. This sequence originates from a man aged 18 to 29 in good health and CMV-seronegative. The CDR3, as DNA: TGTGCCATCAGTGAGCGGACAGGGGTGAACACTGAAGCTTTCTTT. As protein: CAISERTGVNTEAFF.